A selection of T cell receptor beta chains follows, all from one sample in a study of cytomegalovirus exposure and HLA in healthy donors. The repertoire was sequenced with immunoSEQ multiplex PCR; TCRdb's copy has only in-frame clones and lacks some. This table holds 130,000 or so clones, around 80% found once. The specimen was PBMCs. All receptors derive from a man between 25 and 39 years old in good health and CMV-seronegative. Each CDR3 is given with its conserved first and last residue. D genes are given only for firm matches. The size entry is marked missing in some rows and otherwise reads once, few, many or a size class.

d_call | j_call | clone_size | v_call | cdr3_nt | cdr3_aa
- | TRBJ1-2 | - | TRBV5-1 | TGCGCCAGCGCACGGGAGGGTGGCTACACCTTC | CASAREGGYTF
TRBD1 | TRBJ2-7 | once | TRBV25-1 | TGTGCCAGCAGTCCAACCGGGACAGGGGGCGAGGAATACTTC | CASSPTGTGGEEYF
TRBD1 | TRBJ1-2 | - | TRBV7-9 | TGTGCCAGCAGCTCCGGACAGGGAACATACTATGGCTACACCTTC | CASSSGQGTYYGYTF
TRBD1 | TRBJ2-5 | few | TRBV5-1 | TGCGCCAGCAGCTTGGCCTCCGGACAGGGGGTCCGGGGGACCCAGTACTTC | CASSLASGQGVRGTQYF
- | TRBJ2-3 | - | TRBV5-1 | TGCGCCAGCAGCTTGGCTCTAGCTACGGGAGATACGCAGTATTTT | CASSLALATGDTQYF
- | TRBJ1-4 | - | TRBV28 | TGTGCCAGCAGTCTACGGGACTTTGAAAAACTGTTTTTT | CASSLRDFEKLFF
- | TRBJ1-2 | - | TRBV5-4 | TGTGCCAGCTCTGTGCCCGGGGAAGGCTACACCTTC | CASSVPGEGYTF
- | TRBJ1-2 | - | TRBV25-1 | TGTGCCAGCACGGTGGGGCGCGACTATGGCTACACCTTC | CASTVGRDYGYTF
- | TRBJ2-5 | - | TRBV2 | TGTGCCAGCAGTGAAGCGCTTAGCGGCCAAGAGACCCAGTACTTC | CASSEALSGQETQYF
- | TRBJ1-5 | - | TRBV2 | TGTGCCAGCAGTCCGGGTCTGGACACGGTTGAAGCCCAGCATTTT | CASSPGLDTVEAQHF
TRBD2 | TRBJ2-7 | few | TRBV11-2 | TGTGCCAGCAGCTTACCGGGACTAGCGGCTATCTACGAGCAGTACTTC | CASSLPGLAAIYEQYF
- | TRBJ2-5 | once | TRBV5-1 | TGCGCCAGCAGCTTACTCATAGAGGGCCGGGGAATCCAGTACTTC | CASSLLIEGRGIQYF
TRBD1 | TRBJ1-6 | - | TRBV2 | TGTGCCAGCAGTTCCTCGGGCGGGACAGGGGGATTTAATTCACCCCTCCACTTT | CASSSSGGTGGFNSPLHF
TRBD2 | TRBJ2-3 | - | TRBV28 | TGTGCCAGCAGTCCGACTAGCGGGGGGCCAACTACGCAGTATTTT | CASSPTSGGPTTQYF
- | TRBJ2-5 | - | TRBV9 | TGTGCCAGCAGCGTAAACGAGGGGACCCAGTACTTC | CASSVNEGTQYF
TRBD1 | TRBJ1-4 | - | TRBV19 | TGTGCCAGTAGTCCAGACAGGGAGTATGATGAAAAACTGTTTTTT | CASSPDREYDEKLFF
- | TRBJ1-1 | few | TRBV5-1 | TGCGCCAGCAGCTTGGACAGGAACACTGAAGCTTTCTTT | CASSLDRNTEAFF
- | TRBJ2-3 | - | TRBV7-8 | TGTGCCAGCAGCTTAGGGGTACGGGGGGATACGCAGTATTTT | CASSLGVRGDTQYF
- | TRBJ2-1 | - | TRBV4-3 | TGCGCCAGCAGCCTTTTGGGGGGTGATGAGCAGTTCTTC | CASSLLGGDEQFF
- | TRBJ2-1 | - | TRBV19 | TGTGCCAGTAGTAAACAGGTTTTCTCCTACAATGAGCAGTTCTTC | CASSKQVFSYNEQFF
TRBD1 | TRBJ2-5 | - | TRBV12-5 | TGTGCTAGTGGTCTTGACAGGGGGCGAAAGGAGACCCAGTACTTC | CASGLDRGRKETQYF
- | TRBJ2-3 | - | TRBV7-2 | TGTGCCAGCAGTTCCCAGGCTTCTGAGCCAGATACGCAGTATTTT | CASSSQASEPDTQYF
- | TRBJ1-6 | once | TRBV7-9 | TGTGCCAGCAGTCCCACAGGGACCAACAATTCACCCCTCCACTTT | CASSPTGTNNSPLHF
- | TRBJ1-1 | - | TRBV28 | TGTGCCAGCACGAGTTGGATTTCAGGGCCCGTGAAAGCTTTCTTT | CASTSWISGPVKAFF
- | TRBJ1-1 | - | TRBV11-2 | TGTGCCAGCAGCCACCAAACGGGGAGGGTCGGGATGAACACTGAAGCTTTCTTT | CASSHQTGRVGMNTEAFF
- | TRBJ1-2 | - | TRBV19 | TGTGCCAGTAGTATCGACAGAGATCGGGGCTACACCTTC | CASSIDRDRGYTF
- | TRBJ1-2 | - | TRBV5-1 | TGCGCCAGCAGCTCGATGGACAGCGCCCTGAATAACTATGGCTACACCTTC | CASSSMDSALNNYGYTF
- | TRBJ2-3 | - | TRBV28 | TGTGCCAGCAGTTTAGCGGGGGCCACAGATACGCAGTATTTT | CASSLAGATDTQYF
- | TRBJ2-5 | - | TRBV13 | TGTGCCAGCAGCTTAGGGGGACACAAAGAGACCCAGTACTTC | CASSLGGHKETQYF
- | TRBJ2-5 | few | TRBV25-1 | TGTGCCAGCAGTGAAGGGAACAGGGTGGGGGTCGAGACCCAGTACTTC | CASSEGNRVGVETQYF
- | TRBJ2-1 | - | TRBV4-1 | TGCGCCAGCAGCCAGAGAAGTGAGCAGTTCTTC | CASSQRSEQFF
- | TRBJ2-5 | once | TRBV11-2 | TGTGCCAGCAGCTTAGGTAGTTACAGCCAAGAGACCCAGTACTTC | CASSLGSYSQETQYF
TRBD1 | TRBJ1-1 | - | TRBV5-4 | TGTGCCAGCAGCTCGCCAAACAGGGGGGACACTGAAGCTTTCTTT | CASSSPNRGDTEAFF
- | TRBJ2-3 | - | TRBV5-6 | TGTGCCAGCAGCCTCCCCGGGTCAGATACGCAGTATTTT | CASSLPGSDTQYF
- | TRBJ1-2 | - | TRBV2 | TGTGCCAGCAGTGATCACGGGAATCGGGGGGGATCGGGAGGCTACACCTTC | CASSDHGNRGGSGGYTF
- | TRBJ1-5 | - | TRBV10-3 | TGTGCCATCAGTGAGTCTATCGATCAGCCCCAGCATTTT | CAISESIDQPQHF
- | TRBJ1-2 | - | TRBV30 | TGTGCCTGGAGCAATCCCGGGACTTCGGTCGGCTACACCTTC | CAWSNPGTSVGYTF
TRBD1 | TRBJ2-6 | few | TRBV30 | TGTGCCTGGAGTCGCGAGGGGGCAAGTGGGGCCAACGTCCTGACTTTC | CAWSREGASGANVLTF
TRBD1 | TRBJ2-3 | - | TRBV5-1 | TGCGCCAGCAGCCCTCCGGGACAGGGTCCAAATACGCAGTATTTT | CASSPPGQGPNTQYF
TRBD1 | TRBJ2-7 | few | TRBV5-6 | TGTGCCAGCAGCTTGGTAGGGGACAGGGCCTACGAGCAGTACTTC | CASSLVGDRAYEQYF
- | TRBJ2-1 | once | TRBV27 | TGTGCCAGCAGTGACGATCCCGGGACACGGGAGTTCTTC | CASSDDPGTREFF
- | TRBJ1-1 | - | TRBV5-1 | TGCGCCAGCAGCTTTCCGACAGGCGTCCACACTGAAGCTTTCTTT | CASSFPTGVHTEAFF
TRBD2 | TRBJ2-3 | - | TRBV27 | TGTGCCAGCAGTCCTTTAGCGGGGGGGCCAGATACGCAGTATTTT | CASSPLAGGPDTQYF
TRBD1 | TRBJ1-4 | - | TRBV19 | TGTGCCAGTAGCCACGGGGGACAGGGGGACGAAAAACTGCTTTTT | CASSHGGQGDEKLLF
- | TRBJ2-5 | - | TRBV2 | TGTGCCAGCAGACGGGGGGCCACCCAGGAGACCCAGTACTTC | CASRRGATQETQYF
- | TRBJ1-5 | - | TRBV5-5 | TGTGCCAGCAGCCAAGCAGGGGACCGAGTTAATCAGCCCCAGCATTTT | CASSQAGDRVNQPQHF
- | TRBJ1-4 | once | TRBV27 | TGTGCCAGCAGTTCTTTCCCAAACTCCGAAAAACTGTTTTTT | CASSSFPNSEKLFF
- | TRBJ1-6 | - | TRBV6-5 | TGTGCCAGCAGTTACTCCCAGGGCACGAGTAATTCACCCCTCCACTTT | CASSYSQGTSNSPLHF
TRBD1 | TRBJ2-7 | - | TRBV18 | TGTGCCAGCTCACCGGGACAGGGTATCGAGCAGTACTTC | CASSPGQGIEQYF
- | TRBJ2-2 | - | TRBV27 | TGTGCCAGCAGTTTTAACAGGGTGAACACCGGAGAGCTGTTTTTT | CASSFNRVNTGELFF
TRBD1 | TRBJ1-1 | - | TRBV28 | TGTGCCAGCAGGACCACAGGGGGCGGGAACACTGAAGCTTTCTTT | CASRTTGGGNTEAFF
- | TRBJ2-7 | - | TRBV28 | TGTGCCAGCTCGGGGAATACCTACGAGCAGTACTTC | CASSGNTYEQYF
TRBD2 | TRBJ2-6 | - | TRBV9 | TGTGCCAGCAGCAGTGGGACTAGCTCTGGGGCCAACGTCCTGACTTTC | CASSSGTSSGANVLTF
TRBD1 | TRBJ2-7 | - | TRBV5-1 | TGCGCCAGCAGCCCGCAGACAGGGTCCTACGAGCAGTACTTC | CASSPQTGSYEQYF
- | TRBJ1-1 | few | TRBV14 | TGTGCCAGCAGTAACCTGGGCCGGGGGGCGTTTACTGAAGCTTTCTTT | CASSNLGRGAFTEAFF
- | TRBJ1-5 | once | TRBV4-3 | TGCGCCAGCAGCCAAGAAGGAGGATCGGGCAATCAGCCCCAGCATTTT | CASSQEGGSGNQPQHF
- | TRBJ1-1 | few | TRBV30 | TGTGCCTGGTCAGGGTTTACTGAAGCTTTCTTT | CAWSGFTEAFF